The 25 T cell receptor beta chains below all came from one sample that was sequenced in a study of blood T cell repertoires in COVID-19. This table comes from immunoSEQ multiplex PCR, and its TCRdb copy is limited to in-frame clones, with some not included. The repertoire holds 350,000 to 450,000 clones, with 85% as singletons. Sequenced material: peripheral blood. The origin of the receptors is a young woman with acute or convalescent COVID-19.

J is TRBJ1-2 and V is TRBV11-2; 7 bases agree with TRBD1. Germline V gene sequence: CDR1 SGHAT, CDR2 FQNNGV. CDR3 length equals 14 residues. V shed 4 bases and J 5 bases; nucleotides not matched to a gene: 7. CDR3 sequence reads: CASSSTGQQYGYTF. As DNA, the CDR3 is TGTGCCAGCAGCTCCACGGGACAGCAGTATGGCTACACCTTC. The whole variable domain, filled in from reference TRBV11-2 and TRBJ1-2, reads EAGVAQSPRYKIIEKRQSVAFWCNPISGHATLYWYQQILGQGPKLLIQFQNNGVVDDSQLPKDRFSAERLKGVDSTLKIQPAKLEDSAVYLCASSSTGQQYGYTFGSGTRLTVV.

The rearrangement links TRBV6-2 or TRBV6-3 to TRBJ1-6; D remains ambiguous. The CDR3 loop spans 15 amino acids. Trimming removed 2 bases from V and 3 bases from J, with 8 bases in between. Germline CDR1 is MNHEY and CDR2 is SVGEGT. CDR3 residues: CASSYREVYNSPLHF. Here the CDR3 DNA reads TGTGCCAGCAGTTACAGGGAGGTCTATAATTCACCCCTCCACTTT.

This sequence joins TRBV7-6 and TRBJ2-7, with 12 bases identical to TRBD2. Losses at the gene ends were 1 base for V and 2 bases for J; bases not matched to a gene: 0. CDR3 length equals 15 residues. CDR1 and CDR2 from the germline V gene are SGHVS and FNYEAQ. The CDR3 nucleotides are TGTGCCAGCAGCTTAGGGACTAGCGGGACCTACGAGCAGTACTTC. It specifies CASSLGTSGTYEQYF. Full variable domain (outside the CDR3, taken from reference TRBV7-6 and TRBJ2-7): GAGVSQSPRYKVTKRGQDVALRCDPISGHVSLYWYRQALGQGPEFLTYFNYEAQQDKSGLPNDRFSAERPEGSISTLTIQRTEQRDSAMYRCASSLGTSGTYEQYFGPGTRLTVT.

This clone was seen ten or more times. This specimen includes other DNA sequences encoding the same CDR3. This chain uses TRBV24-1 with TRBJ1-1; possibly TRBD1 for D (6 bases). The CDR3 is made up of 15 amino acids. V was clipped by 3 bases and J by 2 bases, with 12 bases between them. Germline-derived CDR1 and CDR2 are KGHDR and SFDVKD. CDR3 amino acids: CATSDTTGGNTEAFF. CDR3 DNA: TGTGCCACCAGTGATACGACAGGAGGTAACACTGAAGCTTTCTTT.

This chain joins TRBV19 and TRBJ2-5; tentative D call: TRBD1 (5 bases). CDR1 and CDR2 from the germline V gene are LNHDA and SQIVND (reference sequence). CDR3 length equals 12 residues. The V and J ends lost 3 bases and 3 bases respectively, with 5 bases between them. The CDR3, as DNA: TGTGCCAGTAGTATGACAGAAGAGACCCAGTACTTC. This codes for CASSMTEETQYF. The entire variable domain, with the rest obtained from reference TRBV19 and TRBJ2-5, is as follows: DGGITQSPKYLFRKEGQNVTLSCEQNLNHDAMYWYRQDPGQGLRLIYYSQIVNDFQKGDIAEGYSVSREKKESFPLTVTSAQKNPTAFYLCASSMTEETQYFGPGTRLLVL.

The chain uses TRBV28 and TRBJ2-3, with D unresolved. V lost 5 bases, J lost 4 bases, and 7 bases lay in between. This CDR3 region has 12 residues. Germline V gene data show CDR1 as MDHEN and CDR2 as SYDVKM. This CDR3 is CASSPLADTQYF. The CDR3 nucleotides are TGTGCCAGCAGTCCCCTAGCAGATACGCAGTATTTT.

The chain links TRBV29-1 to TRBJ2-7, with TRBD2 matching over 7 bases. V lost 3 bases and J lost 1; bases outside the gene matches: 6. The CDR3 is made up of 14 amino acids. Germline CDR1 is SQVTM and CDR2 is ANQGSEA. The CDR3 DNA follows: TGCAGCGTTGACGGGGGGTATAAGTCCTACGAGCAGTACTTC. This codes for CSVDGGYKSYEQYF.

The genes are TRBV7-2 and TRBJ1-2, with 11 bases lining up with TRBD1. The V and J ends lost 3 bases and 9 bases, in that order; junction bases with no gene match: 9. The CDR3 extends over 15 amino acids. From germline, CDR1 is SGHTA and CDR2 FQGNSA. DNA of the CDR3: TGTGCCAGCAGCTTGTCCTCCGGGACAGGGGGAAGCTACACCTTC. It translates to CASSLSSGTGGSYTF.

The chain carries TRBV5-1 and TRBJ1-2; the match to TRBD1 covers 11 bases. Germline V CDR1 and CDR2: SGHRS, YFSETQ. Losses at the gene ends were 5 bases for V and 4 bases for J; bases not matched to a gene: 4. This CDR3 contains 14 residues. The CDR3 DNA is TGCGCCAGCAGGCAGGGACAGGGGGTCTATGGCTACACCTTC. This gives the protein CASRQGQGVYGYTF.

The J gene is TRBJ1-3, the V gene TRBV5-3; a possible D gene is TRBD1 (6 bases). TRBV5-3 is an ORF, with its function uncertain. This CDR3 has 15 amino acids. V was clipped by 1 base and J by 4 bases, with 12 bases between them. CDR3 coding DNA: TGTGCCAGAAGCTTGTCATCAGGGGCCGGAAACACCATATATTTT. Protein sequence: CARSLSSGAGNTIYF.

J is TRBJ1-4 and V is TRBV7-9; perhaps TRBD1 as D (5 bases). Trimming removed 8 bases from V and 1 base from J, with 11 bases in between. The CDR3 consists of 14 residues. Germline V CDR1 and CDR2: SEHNR, FQNEAQ (reference sequence). The CDR3 protein is CASGADVTNEKLFF. In DNA form, the CDR3 reads TGTGCCAGCGGGGCCGACGTAACTAATGAAAAACTGTTTTTT.

On this clone: Because the CDR3's place on the DNA is in doubt, the DNA is left out and the CDR3 is given as listed by TCRdb. The same CDR3 can be traced to other DNA sequences in this sample. The chain links TRBV21-1 to TRBJ1-5; the table calls TRBD1, which could not be checked here. TRBV21-1 is an annotated pseudogene. The CDR3 extends over 20 residues, inclusive of both ends. CDR3 region: CASSKARVGQGALGNQPQHF.

The chain uses TRBV10-3 and TRBJ2-1; 9 nucleotides match TRBD2. The CDR3 has 14 residues. The V gene end was trimmed by 11 bases and the J gene end by 2 bases; junction bases not matched to a gene: 7. The germline V gene has CDR1 ENHRY and CDR2 SYGVKD. CDR3: CASLAGEAYNEQFF. In DNA form, the CDR3 reads TGTGCCTCTTTAGCGGGAGAAGCCTACAATGAGCAGTTCTTC.

This rearrangement joins TRBV4-2 to TRBJ2-7, with D possibly being TRBD1 (6 bases). Deletions cut 8 bases from V and 1 base from J, with 12 bases between. Germline V lookup: CDR1 LGHNA, CDR2 YNFKEQ. The CDR3 covers 13 residues. The CDR3 coding sequence is TGTGCCAGCGCCCGGGACACTTCCTACGAGCAGTACTTC. Its translation is CASARDTSYEQYF.

The rearrangement uses TRBV2 and TRBJ1-1; D is perhaps TRBD1 (5 bases). V was trimmed by 6 bases and J by 3 bases, leaving 5 bases between them. CDR3 length: 11 amino acids. CDR1 and CDR2 from the germline V gene are SNHLY and FYNNEI. DNA for the CDR3: TGTGCCAGCAGAGGGGACACTGAAGCTTTCTTT. Amino acids: CASRGDTEAFF.

This clone was observed a few times. This chain joins TRBV6-1 and TRBJ2-1, with TRBD1 matching over 7 bases. The CDR3 runs to 16 residues. Trimming removed 3 bases from V and 4 bases from J; junction bases left unmatched: 9. CDR1 is MNHNS, CDR2 SASEGT, per germline. The CDR3 is CASSDWGQKIYNEQFF. Written as DNA, the CDR3 is TGTGCCAGCAGTGACTGGGGACAGAAAATTTACAATGAGCAGTTCTTC.

On this clone: Other DNA sequences of this sample code for an identical CDR3. J is TRBJ2-5 and V is TRBV5-1; the D gene is possibly TRBD2 (6 bases). Germline CDR1 and CDR2: SGHRS and YFSETQ. V dropped 4 bases and J dropped 4 bases, with 11 bases sitting between them. The CDR3 is 13 residues long. The CDR3 spells CASSLGGGETQYF. The CDR3 region has the DNA TGCGCCAGCAGCCTCGGGGGTGGAGAGACCCAGTACTTC.

This clone showed up just a few times. The chain recombines TRBV6-2 or TRBV6-3 with TRBJ1-1, with TRBD1 matching 8 bases. Trimming cost V 2 bases and J 4 bases; bases outside gene matches: 15. The CDR3 length is 18 residues. Germline V lookup: CDR1 MNHEY, CDR2 SVGEGT. The CDR3 spells CASSYVTGGWGLGTEAFF. The CDR3 bases are TGTGCCAGCAGTTACGTAACAGGGGGATGGGGTCTTGGCACTGAAGCTTTCTTT.

The chain uses TRBV19 and TRBJ1-1; 8 bases are a match to TRBD1. The germline CDR1 and CDR2 sequences are LNHDA and SQIVND (reference sequence). The CDR3 covers 14 residues. The ends lost 3 bases at V and 4 bases at J; junction bases unmatched: 4. The CDR3 here is CASSIRQGITEAFF. The CDR3 nucleotides are TGTGCCAGTAGTATCCGACAGGGGATCACTGAAGCTTTCTTT.

Many counts were recorded for this clone. J is TRBJ2-5 and V is TRBV2; 12 positions agree with TRBD2. Germline values: CDR1 SNHLY, CDR2 FYNNEI. J was trimmed by 5 bases and V by 6 bases; bases with no gene match: 10. CDR3 size: 16 residues. The CDR3 region is CASSGLAGFPTETQYF. The CDR3 DNA sequence: TGTGCCAGCAGCGGACTAGCGGGGTTCCCGACGGAGACCCAGTACTTC. The variable domain in full, with the rest retrieved from reference TRBV2 and TRBJ2-5, is EPEVTQTPSHQVTQMGQEVILRCVPISNHLYFYWYRQILGQKVEFLVSFYNNEISEKSEIFDDQFSVERPDGSNFTLKIRSTKLEDSAMYFCASSGLAGFPTETQYFGPGTRLLVL.

The chain links TRBV27 to TRBJ1-6, with TRBD1 as a possible D gene (6 bases). Germline values: CDR1 MNHEY, CDR2 SMNVEV (reference sequence). The CDR3 runs to 14 residues. Trimming cost V 4 bases and J 7 bases, with 11 bases left between them. The CDR3 spells CASSYGQLNSPLHF. The CDR3, as DNA: TGTGCCAGCAGTTATGGACAGCTAAATTCACCCCTCCACTTT.

The genes are TRBV6-5 and TRBJ1-1; D gene unclear. Trimming removed 0 bases from V and 6 bases from J, with 8 bases in between. Germline assignment: CDR1 MNHEY and CDR2 SVGAGI. The CDR3 covers 13 residues. Written as DNA, the CDR3 is TGTGCCAGCAGTTACTCGGCGGACTCTGAAGCTTTCTTT. Residues: CASSYSADSEAFF.

V is TRBV2 and J is TRBJ2-4, with unresolved D. CDR1 and CDR2 (germline): SNHLY, FYNNEI. V was cut by 4 bases and J by 8 bases, with 6 bases left in between. The CDR3 covers 11 residues. In DNA, the CDR3 is TGTGCCAGCAGTGTTCGGGACATTCAGTACTTC. Translated: CASSVRDIQYF.

This clone was picked up one time. The same CDR3 also results from other DNA sequences found in this sample. The chain has TRBV3-1 (or the pseudogene TRBV3-2) and TRBJ1-1, with D tentatively TRBD1 (5 bases). Germline V gene sequence: CDR1 LGHDT, CDR2 YNNKEL (reference sequence). Trimming took 4 bases from V and 1 from J, leaving 7 bases between them. The length of the CDR3 is 13 residues. The CDR3 here is CASSRTGNTEAFF. As DNA, the CDR3 is TGTGCCAGCAGCCGTACAGGGAACACTGAAGCTTTCTTT.

This chain links TRBV24-1 with TRBJ2-2, with 10 bases lining up with TRBD1. There are 18 residues in the CDR3. V was pared by 5 bases and J by 2 bases, with 10 bases of the junction left unmatched. Germline CDR1 reads KGHDR; CDR2 reads SFDVKD. The CDR3 region has the DNA TGTGCCACCAGTGGGGGACAGGGGACTCGAAAAAACACCGGGGAGCTGTTTTTT. As protein: CATSGGQGTRKNTGELFF.